The clone carrying this T cell receptor beta chain came up once. The antigen is not known. The sample is drawn from a study of cytotoxic CD8 clonotypes in ibrutinib-treated CLL. In the study overall: By median roughly 65 months, roughly twelve had progressed and around 14 stayed remitted; responses had been 2 complete and roughly 24 partial. Treatment had run for a median around 12 months, range 6 to 36, when response samples were taken. Study results and limitations: Rare overall, public clonotypes shrank or held steady under therapy.

TCRdb's copy holds only in-frame clones and misses some; the assay was immunoSEQ multiplex PCR. The sample includes approximately 140,000 clones, 60% to 80% of them seen just once. This clonotype was sampled from a human donor with chronic lymphocytic leukemia. This specimen consisted of PBMCs, obtained after 12 months of ibrutinib treatment.

CDR3 in amino acids: CASSSPPGLKNSPLHF. The CDR3 nucleotides read TGTGCCAGCAGTTCTCCTCCGGGACTGAAAAATTCACCCCTCCACTTT. This chain uses TRBV6-6 with TRBJ1-6; D is perhaps TRBD1 (5 bases). This CDR3 spans 16 amino acids. The V end was cut by 4 bases, the J end by 7 bases, with 17 bases between. The germline gives CDR1 MNHNY, CDR2 SVGAGI (reference sequence).